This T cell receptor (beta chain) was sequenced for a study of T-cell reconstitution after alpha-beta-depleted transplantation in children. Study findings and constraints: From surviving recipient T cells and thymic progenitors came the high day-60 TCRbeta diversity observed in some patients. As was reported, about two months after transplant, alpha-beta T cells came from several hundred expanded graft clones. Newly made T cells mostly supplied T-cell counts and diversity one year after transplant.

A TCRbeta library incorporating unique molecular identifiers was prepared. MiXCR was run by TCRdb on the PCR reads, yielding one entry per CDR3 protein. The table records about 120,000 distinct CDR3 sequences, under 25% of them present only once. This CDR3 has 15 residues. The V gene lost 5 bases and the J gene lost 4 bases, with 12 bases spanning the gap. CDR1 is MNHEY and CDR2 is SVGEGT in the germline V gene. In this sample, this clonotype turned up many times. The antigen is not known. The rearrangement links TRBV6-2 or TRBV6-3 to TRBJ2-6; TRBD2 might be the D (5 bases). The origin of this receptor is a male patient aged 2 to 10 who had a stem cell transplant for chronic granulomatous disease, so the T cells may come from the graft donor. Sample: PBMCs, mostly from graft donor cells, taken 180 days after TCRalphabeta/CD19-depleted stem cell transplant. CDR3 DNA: TGTGCCAGCAGTACCCCGGGGTACGGGGCCAACGTCCTGACTTTC. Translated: CASSTPGYGANVLTF.